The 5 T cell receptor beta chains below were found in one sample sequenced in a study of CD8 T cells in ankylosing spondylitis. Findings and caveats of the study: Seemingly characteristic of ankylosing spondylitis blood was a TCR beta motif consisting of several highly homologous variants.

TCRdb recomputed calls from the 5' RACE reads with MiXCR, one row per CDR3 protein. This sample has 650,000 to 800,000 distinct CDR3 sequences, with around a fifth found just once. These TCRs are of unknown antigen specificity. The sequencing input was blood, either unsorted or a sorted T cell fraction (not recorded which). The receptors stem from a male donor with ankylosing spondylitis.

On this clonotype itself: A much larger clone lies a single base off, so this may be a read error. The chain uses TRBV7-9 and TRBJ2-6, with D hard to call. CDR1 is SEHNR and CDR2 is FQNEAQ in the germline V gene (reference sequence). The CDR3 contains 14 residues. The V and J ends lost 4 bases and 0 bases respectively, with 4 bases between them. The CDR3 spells CASSWSSGANVLTF. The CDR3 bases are TGTGCCAGCAGCTGGAGCTCTGGGGCCAACGTCCTGACTTTC.

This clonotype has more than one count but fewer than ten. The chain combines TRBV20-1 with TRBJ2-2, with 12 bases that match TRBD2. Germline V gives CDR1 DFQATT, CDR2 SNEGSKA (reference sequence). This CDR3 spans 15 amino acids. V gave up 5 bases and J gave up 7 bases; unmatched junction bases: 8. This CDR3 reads CSAGRLAGASGELFF. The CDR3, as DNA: TGCAGTGCTGGTAGACTAGCGGGAGCGAGCGGGGAGCTGTTTTTT.

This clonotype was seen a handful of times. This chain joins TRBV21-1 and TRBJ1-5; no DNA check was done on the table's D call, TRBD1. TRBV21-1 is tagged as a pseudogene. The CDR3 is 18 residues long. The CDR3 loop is CASSPGRDNLYSNQPQHF. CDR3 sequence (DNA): TGTGCCAGCAGCCCGGGCCGGGACAACCTTTATAGCAATCAGCCCCAGCATTTT.

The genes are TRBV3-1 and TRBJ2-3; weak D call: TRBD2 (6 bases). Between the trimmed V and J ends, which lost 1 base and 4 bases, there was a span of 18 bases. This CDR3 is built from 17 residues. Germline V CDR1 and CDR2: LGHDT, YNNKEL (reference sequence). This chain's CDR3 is CASSQGAGAGSADTQYF. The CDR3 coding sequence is TGTGCCAGCAGCCAAGGGGCGGGCGCGGGAAGTGCAGATACGCAGTATTTT.

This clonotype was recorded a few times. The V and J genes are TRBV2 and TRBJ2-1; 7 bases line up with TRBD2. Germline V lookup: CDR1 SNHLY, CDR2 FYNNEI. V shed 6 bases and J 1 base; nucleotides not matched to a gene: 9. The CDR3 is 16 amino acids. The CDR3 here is CASRESTGGSYNEQFF. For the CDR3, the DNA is TGTGCCAGCAGGGAATCGACGGGGGGATCCTACAATGAGCAGTTCTTC. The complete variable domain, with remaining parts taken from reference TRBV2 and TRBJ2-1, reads EPEVTQTPSHQVTQMGQEVILRCVPISNHLYFYWYRQILGQKVEFLVSFYNNEISEKSEIFDDQFSVERPDGSNFTLKIRSTKLEDSAMYFCASRESTGGSYNEQFFGPGTRLTVL.